Listed here are 17 T cell receptor beta chains from one sample, sequenced in a study of blood T cells in healthy people across ages. Using a J-beta primer mix together with a sample-barcoded 5' primer, a second PCR was run for about 6 to 12 cycles. TCRdb fed the 5' RACE reads into MiXCR, producing one record per CDR3 protein. The sample lists roughly 680,000 distinct CDR3 sequences; roughly 21% were seen once. The sample comprised blood. Every receptor here comes from a man aged 65-85 years in good health.

This clonotype turned up a few times. V gene TRBV12-3 or TRBV12-4 combines with J gene TRBJ2-7; TRBD1 matches 7 bases. This CDR3 has 14 amino acids. Trimming at V came to 0 bases and at J to 2 bases, leaving 1 base not matched to a gene. The CDR3 DNA sequence: TGTGCCAGCAGTTTAGCCGGGACAGCCTACGAGCAGTACTTC. Translating it yields CASSLAGTAYEQYF.

The rearrangement links TRBV7-3 to TRBJ2-2; D call uncertain. In germline, CDR1 is SGHTA, CDR2 FQGTGA. The CDR3 runs to 13 residues. Trimming stripped 1 base from V and 6 bases from J, with 6 bases between. In DNA form, the CDR3 reads TGTGCCAGCAGCTTAATTCCCTCCGGGGAGCTGTTTTTT. Translated, it gives CASSLIPSGELFF.

The sample holds many counts of this clonotype. V and J are TRBV2 and TRBJ2-1; tentatively, D is TRBD1 (6 bases). The CDR3 is made up of 14 amino acids. Germline loops: CDR1 SNHLY, CDR2 FYNNEI. Trimming left V 9 bases short and J 0 bases short, with 12 bases between. The chain's CDR3 is CASRRGSSYNEQFF. The CDR3 DNA sequence: TGTGCCAGTCGCAGGGGAAGCTCCTACAATGAGCAGTTCTTC.

This clonotype was seen at least ten times. The chain uses TRBV3-1 and TRBJ2-5, with D tentatively TRBD2 (6 bases). The CDR3 runs 15 residues. The V gene's germline CDR1 is LGHDT and CDR2 YNNKEL (reference sequence). The ends were cut back, 1 base at V and 2 bases at J, with 11 bases in the middle. The chain's CDR3 is CASSQAGGRQETQYF. CDR3 sequence (DNA): TGTGCCAGCAGCCAAGCCGGGGGAAGGCAAGAGACCCAGTACTTC.

This clonotype was recorded a few times. The V and J genes are TRBV2 and TRBJ2-3, with TRBD1 as a possible D gene (5 bases). The CDR3 extends over 17 amino acids. Trimming cost V 4 bases and J 2 bases, with 19 bases left between them. Looked up from germline, CDR1 is SNHLY and CDR2 is FYNNEI. The CDR3: CASSGFGDSTPTDTQYF. CDR3 in DNA: TGTGCCAGCAGTGGGTTTGGCGACAGCACTCCCACAGATACGCAGTATTTT.

This clonotype has only a few counts. This rearrangement joins TRBV27 to TRBJ2-1; D may be TRBD2 (5 bases). Germline lookup yields CDR1 MNHEY and CDR2 SMNVEV (reference sequence). This CDR3 region has 16 residues. With 0 bases removed from V and 4 bases from J, the gap between germline ends came to 13 bases. The CDR3 region is CASSLSWGTGYNEQFF. DNA of the CDR3: TGTGCCAGCAGTTTATCTTGGGGAACGGGATACAATGAGCAGTTCTTC.

This clonotype was picked up many times. The gene calls are TRBV7-2 and TRBJ2-2; 8 nucleotides agree with TRBD2. From germline, CDR1 is SGHTA and CDR2 FQGNSA. The CDR3 has 14 amino acids. With V trimmed by 4 bases and J by 4 bases, 2 bases remained unmatched. CDR3 sequence: CASSSGGGTGELFF. In nucleotides, the CDR3 is TGTGCCAGCAGCTCGGGGGGGGGCACCGGGGAGCTGTTTTTT.

Ten or more counts support this clonotype. This chain links TRBV10-3 with TRBJ2-2; D may be TRBD1 (7 bases). This CDR3 has 14 residues. Germline CDR1 is ENHRY and CDR2 is SYGVKD. V was clipped by 9 bases and J by 6 bases, with 17 bases between them. The DNA for the CDR3 is TGTGCCATGCGGGGCCTTACAGGGGCCGGGGAGCTGTTTTTT. This encodes CAMRGLTGAGELFF.

This clonotype was counted at least ten times. The chain couples TRBV12-3 or TRBV12-4 to TRBJ2-5; D might be TRBD1 or TRBD2, each matching 6 bases. The CDR3 runs to 14 residues. Trimming took off 8 bases at V and 3 bases at J, with 16 bases between the two ends. The CDR3 loop reads CASSPGASEETQYF. The CDR3 DNA reads as TGTGCCAGCTCACCAGGGGCTAGCGAAGAGACCCAGTACTTC.

A word on this clonotype: An end of the junction differs from the germline gene, which may be a read error. The chain has TRBV5-1 and TRBJ2-2; a weak D match, TRBD1 (6 bases). The CDR3 contains 14 residues. CDR1 is SGHRS, CDR2 YFSETQ, per germline. DNA of the CDR3: TGCGCCGGCAGTGGGACAAAGTACACCGGGGAGCTGTTTTTT. Translating gives CAGSGTKYTGELFF.

Of note for this clonotype: A single base separates this from a much larger clone, so it may be a read error. This chain uses TRBV7-3 with TRBJ2-5; D is uncertain. The CDR3 covers 15 residues. Germline CDR1 is SGHTA and CDR2 is FQGTGA. The CDR3 reads CASSLLGHDQETQNF. The CDR3 region has the DNA TGTGCCAGCAGCTTATTGGGTCACGACCAAGAGACCCAGAACTTC.

The chain uses TRBV4-1 and TRBJ2-5, with a possible D match to TRBD2 (5 bases). This CDR3 has 15 amino acids. Germline-derived CDR1 and CDR2 are MGHRA and YSYEKL. V was shortened by 4 bases and J by 3 bases, with 15 bases between the two germline ends. CDR3 sequence: CASSPTKGDKETQYF. The CDR3 DNA reads TGCGCCAGCAGCCCAACTAAGGGAGATAAAGAGACCCAGTACTTC.

A few counts support this clonotype. This chain joins TRBV10-3 and TRBJ2-5; possible D gene TRBD1, 6 bases. The tail of the sequence fits TRBJ2-7 better, so the J call may be wrong. This CDR3 is built from 15 residues. The V gene's germline CDR1 is ENHRY and CDR2 SYGVKD. The CDR3 here is CAISEPGTPSYEQYF. CDR3 sequence (DNA): TGTGCCATCAGTGAGCCCGGGACACCCTCCTACGAGCAGTACTTC.

This clonotype has more than one count but fewer than ten. This sequence joins TRBV10-3 and TRBJ1-2; D might be TRBD1 (6 bases). Germline CDR1 is ENHRY and CDR2 is SYGVKD. The CDR3 has 13 amino acids. Trimming pared 4 bases from V and 4 bases from J, leaving 10 bases between. Here the CDR3 reads CAISGGPGYGYTF. The CDR3, as DNA: TGTGCCATCAGTGGGGGGCCGGGCTATGGCTACACCTTC.

This clonotype was found a few times. The chain links TRBV2 to TRBJ2-2, with 8 positions matching TRBD2. The germline V gene encodes CDR1 SNHLY and CDR2 FYNNEI. V gave up 6 bases and J gave up 5 bases; unmatched junction bases: 8. CDR3 length: 15 residues. CDR3 nucleotides: TGTGCCAGCAGATCCGGGACTAGTTTGACCGGGGAGCTGTTTTTT. It specifies CASRSGTSLTGELFF. The full variable domain, rest sourced from reference TRBV2 and TRBJ2-2, is EPEVTQTPSHQVTQMGQEVILRCVPISNHLYFYWYRQILGQKVEFLVSFYNNEISEKSEIFDDQFSVERPDGSNFTLKIRSTKLEDSAMYFCASRSGTSLTGELFFGEGSRLTVL.

The chain recombines TRBV5-1 with TRBJ2-1; 8 bases match TRBD2. The tail of the sequence fits TRBJ2-5 better, so the J call may be wrong. Germline CDR1 and CDR2: SGHRS and YFSETQ. This CDR3 has 14 residues. CDR3 DNA: TGCGCCAGCACCCCGGGACTAGTAATGGAGACCCAGTACTTC. Its protein is CASTPGLVMETQYF.

This clonotype showed up many times. The chain employs TRBV5-1 and TRBJ2-7; 8 bases map to TRBD1. The V gene end was trimmed by 4 bases and the J gene end by 2 bases; junction bases not matched to a gene: 2. This CDR3 region has 13 residues. Germline-derived CDR1 and CDR2 are SGHRS and YFSETQ. As DNA, the CDR3 is TGCGCCAGCAGCGGGACAGGACCCTACGAGCAGTACTTC. Amino acid sequence: CASSGTGPYEQYF.